The 23 T cell receptor beta chains presented below share a single source sample, sequenced in a study of T cell responses to AZD1222 COVID-19 vaccine. The data were produced by immunoSEQ multiplex PCR, yet TCRdb's version contains in-frame clones alone and is incomplete. Among about 40,000 clones listed, 80% to 85% were seen once. The sample consisted of peripheral blood, taken 28 days after the second AZD1222 dose. The receptors originated from an adult who received the AZD1222 COVID-19 vaccine.

V gene TRBV9 combines with J gene TRBJ1-1; TRBD1 is a possible D gene (5 bases). Germline CDR1 reads SGDLS; CDR2 reads YYNGEE. The V gene lost 2 bases and the J gene lost 6 bases, with 11 bases spanning the gap. The CDR3 sequence is 13 residues long. The CDR3 is CASSVSRDAEAFF. In nucleotides, the CDR3 is TGTGCCAGCAGCGTGTCTAGGGACGCTGAAGCTTTCTTT.

The chain links TRBV9 to TRBJ2-7; the match to TRBD2 covers 7 bases. The ends lost 4 bases at V and 2 bases at J; junction bases unmatched: 9. The CDR3 loop spans 15 amino acids. The germline gives CDR1 SGDLS, CDR2 YYNGEE. The CDR3 sequence: CASSTGAGRAYEQYF. The CDR3 coding sequence is TGTGCCAGCAGCACCGGAGCGGGGAGAGCCTACGAGCAGTACTTC. The entire variable domain, with the rest obtained from reference TRBV9 and TRBJ2-7, is as follows: DSGVTQTPKHLITATGQRVTLRCSPRSGDLSVYWYQQSLDQGLQFLIQYYNGEERAKGNILERFSAQQFPDLHSELNLSSLELGDSALYFCASSTGAGRAYEQYFGPGTRLTVT.

The V gene is TRBV30, the J gene TRBJ1-1; D is uncertain. This CDR3 has 13 residues. Germline V CDR1 and CDR2: GTSNPN, SVGIG (reference sequence). Between the trimmed V and J ends, which lost 2 bases and 0 bases, there was a span of 7 bases. CDR3 sequence: CAWSPGLNTEAFF. Here the CDR3 DNA reads TGTGCCTGGAGTCCTGGTTTGAACACTGAAGCTTTCTTT. Based on the CDR3 plus reference TRBV30 and TRBJ1-1, the full variable domain is SQTIHQWPATLVQPVGSPLSLECTVEGTSNPNLYWYRQAAGRGLQLLFYSVGIGQISSEVPQNLSASRPQDRQFILSSKKLLLSDSGFYLCAWSPGLNTEAFFGQGTRLTVV.

The chain uses TRBV7-8 and TRBJ1-6; no firm D call. The germline V and J ends were trimmed by 1 base and 5 bases, with 9 bases remaining between them. Germline CDR1 is SGHVS and CDR2 is FQNEAQ. This CDR3 has 15 amino acids. CDR3 in DNA: TGTGCCAGCAGCTTAGACGGGATGCATAATTCACCCCTCCACTTT. The encoded protein is CASSLDGMHNSPLHF. Combining the CDR3 with reference TRBV7-8 and TRBJ1-6 gives the whole variable domain GAGVSQSPRYKVAKRGQDVALRCDPISGHVSLFWYQQALGQGPEFLTYFQNEAQLDKSGLPSDRFFAERPEGSVSTLKIQRTQQEDSAVYLCASSLDGMHNSPLHFGNGTRLTVT.

The rearrangement joins TRBV28 to TRBJ1-5, with 9 bases lining up with TRBD1. Germline V gene lookup returns CDR1 MDHEN and CDR2 SYDVKM. Germline trimming cut 6 bases from V and 3 bases from J; bases unmatched to any gene: 12. CDR3 length: 17 amino acids. CDR3 sequence: CASSPIGGQGPNQPQHF. CDR3 coding DNA: TGTGCCAGCAGCCCCATAGGGGGACAGGGACCCAATCAGCCCCAGCATTTT.

The chain recombines TRBV6-5 with TRBJ2-1; 11 bases line up with TRBD2. This CDR3 is 15 amino acids long. Germline CDR1 reads MNHEY; CDR2 reads SVGAGI. V dropped 5 bases and J dropped 11; count of bases not matched to a gene: 11. In DNA form, the CDR3 reads TGTGCCAGCAGTCCCCTAGCGGGGGGCTCAATGAAGCAGTTCTTC. Amino acid sequence: CASSPLAGGSMKQFF.

The chain is built from TRBV7-3 and TRBJ2-2; 7 positions match TRBD1. The CDR3 is 13 residues long. J was trimmed by 6 bases and V by 5 bases; bases with no gene match: 3. The germline CDR1 and CDR2 sequences are SGHTA and FQGTGA. CDR3 coding DNA: TGTGCCAGCAGCACAGGGGTTGCCGGGGAGCTGTTTTTT. Its translation is CASSTGVAGELFF.

V usage is TRBV30 and J usage is TRBJ1-2; no firm D call. V lost 4 bases and J lost 7, with 13 bases in between. The CDR3 has 12 amino acids. Per the germline V gene, CDR1 is GTSNPN and CDR2 is SVGIG (reference sequence). The CDR3 coding sequence is TGTGCCTGGATGACTGACGAGCTTGGCTACACCTTC. It yields the protein CAWMTDELGYTF.

The rearrangement joins TRBV9 to TRBJ1-4; the D is unclear. The CDR3 totals 13 residues. Trimming shortened V by 4 bases and J by 3 bases, and 7 bases separated the two germline ends. CDR1 and CDR2 (germline): SGDLS, YYNGEE. CDR3 DNA: TGTGCCAGCAGCTTCGCCCCTAATGAAAAACTGTTTTTT. This codes for CASSFAPNEKLFF.

The chain recombines TRBV5-6 with TRBJ1-5; 9 positions match TRBD1. The CDR3 is 14 residues long. V dropped 4 bases and J dropped 6; count of bases not matched to a gene: 5. Germline V CDR1 and CDR2: SGHDT, YYEEEE. The CDR3 loop reads CASSRQGEGQPQHF. CDR3 DNA: TGTGCCAGCAGCAGACAGGGGGAAGGTCAGCCCCAGCATTTT.

The rearrangement links TRBV30 to TRBJ2-3, with 10 positions matching TRBD2. CDR3 length: 14 amino acids. J lost 1 base, V lost 2 bases, and 0 bases had no gene match. Looked up from germline, CDR1 is GTSNPN and CDR2 is SVGIG (reference sequence). The CDR3 region is CAWSSGGGTDTQYF. CDR3 DNA: TGTGCCTGGAGTAGCGGGGGGGGCACAGATACGCAGTATTTT.

A single count supports this clone. CDR3 in DNA: TGCGCCAGCAGCCAAGACCAGGGCCCAGGTTATGGCTACACCTTC. Its protein is CASSQDQGPGYGYTF. The V and J genes are TRBV4-1 and TRBJ1-2; D possibly corresponds to TRBD1 (5 bases). From germline, CDR1 is MGHRA and CDR2 YSYEKL. This CDR3 has 15 residues. Trimming shortened V by 0 bases and J by 5 bases, and 13 bases separated the two germline ends.

This clone has more than one count but fewer than ten. J is TRBJ1-2 and V is TRBV13, with D possibly TRBD1 on 6 matching bases. Germline CDR1 PRHDT, CDR2 FYEKMQ (reference sequence). This CDR3 region has 13 residues. V dropped 2 bases and J dropped 7 bases, with 11 bases sitting between them. For the CDR3, the DNA is TGTGCCAGCAGCTTAAGGGGGGCCGGTGGCTACACCTTC. The encoded protein is CASSLRGAGGYTF.

This chain connects TRBV7-8 to TRBJ1-5, with D perhaps TRBD1 (6 bases). The CDR3 contains 17 residues. Germline CDR1 SGHVS, CDR2 FQNEAQ. The V and J ends lost 1 base and 1 base respectively, with 14 bases between them. CDR3 in amino acids: CASSLEQGILSNQPQHF. CDR3 sequence (DNA): TGTGCCAGCAGCTTAGAACAGGGAATATTAAGCAATCAGCCCCAGCATTTT.

The CDR3: CASSQGTARVAFF. The CDR3 region has the DNA TGTGCCAGCAGCCAAGGTACCGCGCGGGTAGCTTTCTTT. J is TRBJ1-1 and V is TRBV3-1 (or the pseudogene TRBV3-2); D unclear. With 1 base removed from V and 10 bases from J, the gap between germline ends came to 13 bases. The CDR3 sequence is 13 residues long. Germline-derived CDR1 and CDR2 are LGHDT and YNNKEL (reference sequence).

This clone turned up a few times. This chain joins TRBV19 and TRBJ1-1, with D unresolved. V shed 4 bases and J shed 6 bases, with 6 bases lying between them. Germline CDR1 reads LNHDA; CDR2 reads SQIVND (reference sequence). The CDR3 sequence is 11 residues long. DNA for the CDR3: TGTGCCAGTAGTACCCAATCTGAAGCTTTCTTT. Its protein is CASSTQSEAFF. The variable domain in full, completed from reference TRBV19 and TRBJ1-1, reads DGGITQSPKYLFRKEGQNVTLSCEQNLNHDAMYWYRQDPGQGLRLIYYSQIVNDFQKGDIAEGYSVSREKKESFPLTVTSAQKNPTAFYLCASSTQSEAFFGQGTRLTVV.

This clone was detected only a few times. The chain combines TRBV3-1 (or the pseudogene TRBV3-2) with TRBJ1-3; no firm D call. Germline V lookup: CDR1 LGHDT, CDR2 YNNKEL (reference sequence). The CDR3 spans 15 residues. The germline V and J ends were trimmed by 3 bases and 2 bases, with 11 bases remaining between them. The CDR3 DNA follows: TGTGCCAGCAGCCACAATCTCGGGGCTGGAAACACCATATATTTT. Its translation: CASSHNLGAGNTIYF.

This clone was recorded only once. The chain recombines TRBV11-2 with TRBJ2-3; D is possibly TRBD1 (7 bases). Trimming took 0 bases from V and 3 from J, leaving 13 bases between them. This CDR3 spans 16 amino acids. Germline loops: CDR1 SGHAT, CDR2 FQNNGV. CDR3: CASSLDPRGATDTQYF. For the CDR3, the DNA is TGTGCCAGCAGCTTAGATCCCAGGGGGGCGACAGATACGCAGTATTTT.

The chain joins TRBV4-2 to TRBJ1-6; D not certain. The length of the CDR3 is 15 residues. Trimming took 4 bases from V and 9 from J, leaving 16 bases between them. Germline V gene data show CDR1 as LGHNA and CDR2 as YNFKEQ. The CDR3 loop reads CASSREPGTSSPLHF. As DNA, the CDR3 is TGTGCCAGCAGCCGAGAACCGGGAACATCTTCACCCCTCCACTTT.

CDR3 sequence (DNA): TGTGCCAGCAGCCCGGGTGGGAATGAGCAGTTCTTC. Its protein product is CASSPGGNEQFF. The rearrangement uses TRBV3-1 (or the pseudogene TRBV3-2) and TRBJ2-1; D remains ambiguous. Between the trimmed V and J ends, which lost 4 bases and 7 bases, there was a span of 8 bases. The CDR3 is made up of 12 amino acids. In germline, CDR1 is LGHDT, CDR2 YNNKEL (reference sequence).

V gene TRBV20-1 combines with J gene TRBJ2-7; D remains unclear. This CDR3 is 13 amino acids long. V was trimmed by 3 bases and J by 2 bases, leaving 11 bases between them. The germline gives CDR1 DFQATT, CDR2 SNEGSKA (reference sequence). In nucleotides, the CDR3 is TGCAGTGCTAGTTGGCCAGCTACCTACGAGCAGTACTTC. This encodes CSASWPATYEQYF.

The V call is TRBV27, the J call TRBJ2-7; possibly TRBD2 for D (6 bases). Trimming stripped 0 bases from V and 4 bases from J, with 7 bases between. This CDR3 is built from 13 residues. The germline V gene has CDR1 MNHEY and CDR2 SMNVEV (reference sequence). CDR3 protein: CASSLSRGYEQYF. Here the CDR3 DNA reads TGTGCCAGCAGTTTATCGCGGGGTTACGAGCAGTACTTC.

This rearrangement joins TRBV3-1 (or the pseudogene TRBV3-2) to TRBJ2-7; 9 nucleotides agree with TRBD2. After removal of 0 bases from V and 3 bases from J, the junction contained 9 bases not matched to a gene. Looked up from germline, CDR1 is LGHDT and CDR2 is YNNKEL (reference sequence). This CDR3 region has 17 residues. In DNA form, the CDR3 reads TGTGCCAGCAGCCAAGACCCTAGCGGGGCCAAATTCTACGAGCAGTACTTC. This gives the protein CASSQDPSGAKFYEQYF.